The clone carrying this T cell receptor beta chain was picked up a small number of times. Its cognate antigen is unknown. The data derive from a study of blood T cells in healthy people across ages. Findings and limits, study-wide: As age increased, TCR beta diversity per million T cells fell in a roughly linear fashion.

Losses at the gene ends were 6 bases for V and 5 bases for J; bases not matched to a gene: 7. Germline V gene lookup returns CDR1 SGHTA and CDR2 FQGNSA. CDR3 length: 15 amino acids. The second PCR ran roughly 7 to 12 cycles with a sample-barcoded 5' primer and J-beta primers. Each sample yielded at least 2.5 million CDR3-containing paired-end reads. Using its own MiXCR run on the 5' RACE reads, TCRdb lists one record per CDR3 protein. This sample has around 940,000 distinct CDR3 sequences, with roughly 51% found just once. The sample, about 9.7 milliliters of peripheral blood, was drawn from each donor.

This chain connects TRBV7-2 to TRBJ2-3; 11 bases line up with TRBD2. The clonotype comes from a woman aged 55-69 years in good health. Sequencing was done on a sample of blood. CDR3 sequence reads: CASRELAGVGDTQYF. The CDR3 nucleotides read TGTGCCAGCAGGGAACTAGCGGGAGTCGGAGATACGCAGTATTTT.